The entry below gives a single T cell receptor beta chain sequence along with its context. V was pared by 0 bases and J by 5 bases, with 19 bases between. Looked up from germline, CDR1 is SGHTA and CDR2 is FQGTGA. This CDR3 has 18 residues. The sample comes from a study of Graves' ophthalmopathy and Graves' hyperthyroidism. In the study overall: Upon initial diagnosis and before any treatment, peripheral blood was collected.

RNA transcripts were the template, and TCR beta CDR3 regions were amplified from them. After a first-round RT-PCR with HTBI primers, a second-round multiplex PCR was run. MiXCR was run by TCRdb on the multiplex PCR reads, yielding one entry per CDR3 protein. The sample has 650,000 to 800,000 distinct CDR3 sequences; roughly two fifths are singletons. This sequence originates from an adult man with Graves' ophthalmopathy. The chain is built from TRBV7-3 and TRBJ2-2; D possibly corresponds to TRBD2 (7 bases). Material: peripheral blood. In DNA form, the CDR3 reads TGTGCCAGCAGCTTAACCGGCAGGGTGGGGGGGCAGACCGGGGAGCTGTTTTTT. This translates into CASSLTGRVGGQTGELFF.